Reported below is one T cell receptor beta chain. The CDR3 runs 18 residues. The germline gives CDR1 MDHEN, CDR2 SYDVKM. The J segment lost 4 bases and the V segment lost 7 bases, leaving 16 bases of the junction unmatched. These data come from a study of long-term antiretroviral therapy in people with HIV. The immunoSEQ assay was v3.0, run at survey level. The data were produced by immunoSEQ multiplex PCR, yet TCRdb's version contains in-frame clones alone and is incomplete. The sample includes 35,000 or so clones, around 80% of them seen just once. The sequencing used unsorted PBMCs, collected 2 years after starting antiretroviral therapy. The chain carries TRBV28 and TRBJ1-6; 7 nucleotides line up with TRBD1. This sequence was found in a woman between 45 and 60 years old with HIV. CDR3 bases: TGTGCCAGCAACCCCGGCCCAAATTCAGGGGGGTATAATTCACCCCTCCACTTT. Translating gives CASNPGPNSGGYNSPLHF.